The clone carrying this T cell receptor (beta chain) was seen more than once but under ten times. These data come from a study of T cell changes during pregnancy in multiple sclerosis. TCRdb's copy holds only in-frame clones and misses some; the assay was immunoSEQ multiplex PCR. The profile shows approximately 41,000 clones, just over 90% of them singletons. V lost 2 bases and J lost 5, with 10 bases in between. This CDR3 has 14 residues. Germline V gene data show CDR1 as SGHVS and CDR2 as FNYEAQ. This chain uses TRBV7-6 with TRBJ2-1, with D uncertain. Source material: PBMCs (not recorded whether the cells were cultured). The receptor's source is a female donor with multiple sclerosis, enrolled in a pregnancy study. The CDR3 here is CASSLFWHHNEQFF. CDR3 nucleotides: TGTGCCAGCAGCTTATTCTGGCACCACAATGAGCAGTTCTTC.